The 28 T cell receptor beta chains listed next were all sequenced from one sample in a study of radiotherapy plus CTLA-4 blockade in lung cancer. Clones were sequenced by immunoSEQ multiplex PCR, and TCRdb holds only the in-frame ones, with some missing. The sample lists 45,000 or so clones; less than 85% were seen once. The sequenced sample was peripheral blood, obtained from a patient treated with radiotherapy plus ipilimumab. These TCRs come from a human donor with non-small cell lung cancer who had stable disease on radiotherapy plus ipilimumab.

This chain uses TRBV10-2 with TRBJ1-5; D ambiguous. The CDR3 length is 14 residues. The V gene's germline CDR1 is WSHSY and CDR2 SAAADI. The V end was cut by 3 bases, the J end by 7 bases, with 13 bases between. The CDR3, as DNA: TGCGCCAGCAGTGATATGAGGATAGGGCAGCCCCAGCATTTT. Translated: CASSDMRIGQPQHF.

V is TRBV13 and J is TRBJ2-3; TRBD2 aligns across 7 bases. The V gene's germline CDR1 is PRHDT and CDR2 FYEKMQ (reference sequence). The CDR3 loop spans 13 amino acids. Trimming removed 6 bases from V and 2 bases from J; junction bases left unmatched: 2. CDR3 DNA: TGTGCCAGCAGAGCGGGGCACACAGATACGCAGTATTTT. Translated, it gives CASRAGHTDTQYF.

The V call is TRBV6-4, the J call TRBJ1-2; D gene ambiguous. The CDR3 covers 14 residues. Germline loops: CDR1 MRHNA, CDR2 SNTAGT. Trimming cost V 4 bases and J 0 bases, with 9 bases left between them. The CDR3 region has the DNA TGTGCCAGCAGTGCGGACGGGACTAACTATGGCTACACCTTC. Its protein product is CASSADGTNYGYTF.

The J gene is TRBJ1-1, the V gene TRBV10-3; TRBD1 matches at 7 bases. V trimming: 8 bases; J trimming: 4 bases; junction bases outside the gene matches: 10. Germline CDR1 reads ENHRY; CDR2 reads SYGVKD. The CDR3 has 14 amino acids. The chain's CDR3 is CAISPTGTITEAFF. The CDR3 DNA sequence: TGTGCCATCTCCCCGACAGGGACGATCACTGAAGCTTTCTTT.

This chain joins TRBV7-9 and TRBJ1-2; TRBD1 is a possible D gene (5 bases). Germline V gene lookup returns CDR1 SEHNR and CDR2 FQNEAQ (reference sequence). This CDR3 contains 14 residues. Deletions cut 5 bases from V and 6 bases from J, with 16 bases between. CDR3 in amino acids: CASSHTGQGDGYTF. CDR3 DNA: TGTGCCAGCAGCCACACCGGTCAGGGTGATGGCTACACCTTC.

This rearrangement joins TRBV5-4 to TRBJ2-2; D tentatively fits TRBD1 or TRBD2 (5 bases each). CDR3 length equals 15 residues. Germline CDR1 and CDR2: SGHNT and YYREEE (reference sequence). The V end was cut by 0 bases, the J end by 4 bases, with 10 bases between. CDR3 sequence: CASSLALGGTGELFF. The DNA of the CDR3 is TGTGCCAGCAGCTTGGCCCTTGGGGGCACCGGGGAGCTGTTTTTT.

Regarding this clone: Other nucleotide sequences from this sample produce the same CDR3. The chain couples TRBV19 to TRBJ1-1; no clear D. Germline V gene lookup returns CDR1 LNHDA and CDR2 SQIVND (reference sequence). The CDR3 totals 14 residues. V was shortened by 3 bases and J by 0 bases, with 8 bases between the two germline ends. CDR3 amino acids: CASSITGLNTEAFF. CDR3 nucleotide sequence: TGTGCCAGTAGTATTACCGGTTTGAACACTGAAGCTTTCTTT.

V and J are TRBV7-2 and TRBJ1-2; TRBD1 matches 7 bases. Germline values: CDR1 SGHTA, CDR2 FQGNSA. The CDR3 runs to 14 residues. The trim removed 1 base at V and 7 bases at J, leaving 6 bases unmatched. CDR3 in amino acids: CASSLDNRGGGYTF. In DNA form, the CDR3 reads TGTGCCAGCAGCTTAGATAACAGGGGTGGTGGCTACACCTTC.

This clone was picked up a small number of times. This chain joins TRBV5-1 and TRBJ2-2, with D perhaps TRBD2 (5 bases). The V gene's germline CDR1 is SGHRS and CDR2 YFSETQ. This CDR3 has 14 amino acids. Between the trimmed V and J ends, which lost 8 bases and 4 bases, there was a span of 15 bases. CDR3 nucleotides: TGCGCCAGTAACCCCAGCGGAGGCACCGGGGAGCTGTTTTTT. Its protein is CASNPSGGTGELFF.

This clone was picked up one time. This chain links TRBV19 with TRBJ1-6, with D unclear. Trimming removed 3 bases from V and 9 bases from J, with 15 bases in between. Germline lookup yields CDR1 LNHDA and CDR2 SQIVND (reference sequence). The CDR3 extends over 15 amino acids. CDR3 sequence: CASSINRGDVSPLHF. The CDR3 DNA is TGTGCCAGTAGTATTAATCGGGGTGACGTTTCACCCCTCCACTTT.

The CDR3 bases are TGTGCCAGCAGCGGTAGGGTGGAGGGGGCGGACAAAAACATTCAGTACTTC. Translating gives CASSGRVEGADKNIQYF. This chain uses TRBV9 with TRBJ2-4; D is possibly TRBD1 (7 bases). The V end lost 3 bases, the J end lost 3 bases, and 19 bases lay between the germline ends. Germline-derived CDR1 and CDR2 are SGDLS and YYNGEE. The CDR3 length is 17 residues. Full variable domain (remainder filled in from reference TRBV9 and TRBJ2-4): DSGVTQTPKHLITATGQRVTLRCSPRSGDLSVYWYQQSLDQGLQFLIQYYNGEERAKGNILERFSAQQFPDLHSELNLSSLELGDSALYFCASSGRVEGADKNIQYFGAGTRLSVL.

J is TRBJ1-5 and V is TRBV6-5; D ambiguous. The V end was cut by 0 bases, the J end by 4 bases, with 4 bases between. The CDR3 spans 13 residues. From germline, CDR1 is MNHEY and CDR2 SVGAGI. CDR3 loop: CASSYSENQPQHF. The CDR3 bases are TGTGCCAGCAGTTACTCAGAGAATCAGCCCCAGCATTTT.

A single count supports this clone. V usage is TRBV10-2 and J usage is TRBJ1-5; D unresolved. The CDR3 totals 15 residues. Germline V CDR1 and CDR2: WSHSY, SAAADI. Trimming removed 5 bases from V and 5 bases from J, with 16 bases in between. The CDR3 bases are TGCGCCAGCAGTCCTCCGGGCCTCTGGGATCAGCCCCAGCATTTT. Its translation: CASSPPGLWDQPQHF.

J is TRBJ2-7 and V is TRBV6-1, with D tentatively TRBD1 (5 bases). The CDR3 runs to 13 residues. Trimming cost V 7 bases and J 4 bases, with 14 bases left between them. Germline V CDR1 and CDR2: MNHNS, SASEGT. The CDR3 here is CASNGAGLYEQYF. The CDR3 DNA follows: TGTGCCAGCAATGGAGCAGGGTTGTACGAGCAGTACTTC.

V usage is TRBV27 and J usage is TRBJ1-3; unclear D gene. The CDR3 contains 14 residues. Trimming pared 4 bases from V and 4 bases from J, leaving 11 bases between. Germline CDR1 reads MNHEY; CDR2 reads SMNVEV (reference sequence). CDR3 sequence (DNA): TGTGCCAGCAGTTCACAGACGCAGGGAAACACCATATATTTT. It codes for CASSSQTQGNTIYF.

This clone was seen more than once but under ten times. The chain is built from TRBV15 and TRBJ2-5; D may be TRBD1 (6 bases). V was pared by 0 bases and J by 2 bases, with 10 bases between. Germline-derived CDR1 and CDR2 are LNHNV and YYDKDF (reference sequence). The CDR3 extends over 15 amino acids. CDR3: CATSREDSTQETQYF. The CDR3, as DNA: TGTGCCACCAGCAGAGAGGACAGTACACAAGAGACCCAGTACTTC.

This chain links TRBV7-3 with TRBJ2-2; 10 nucleotides match TRBD1. The CDR3 length is 15 residues. Per germline, CDR1 SGHTA and CDR2 FQGTGA. V lost 5 bases and J lost 6; bases outside the gene matches: 6. The CDR3 bases are TGTGCCAGCAGCCTACGACAGGGGGCGGCCGGGGAGCTGTTTTTT. Translated: CASSLRQGAAGELFF.

This clone was seen a few times. This sequence joins TRBV7-2 and TRBJ1-4; 9 positions match TRBD1. Germline values: CDR1 SGHTA, CDR2 FQGNSA. The CDR3 has 13 residues. The V gene end was trimmed by 5 bases and the J gene end by 12 bases; junction bases not matched to a gene: 7. CDR3 sequence: CASSPRQGGQLFF. Written as DNA, the CDR3 is TGTGCCAGCAGCCCGCGACAGGGGGGCCAACTGTTTTTT.

The chain couples TRBV6-5 to TRBJ1-4; D is undetermined. The V gene's germline CDR1 is MNHEY and CDR2 SVGAGI. V was pared by 0 bases and J by 5 bases, with 10 bases between. This CDR3 has 15 amino acids. For the CDR3, the DNA is TGTGCCAGCAGTTACTCAGGCCAGCCCAATGAAAAACTGTTTTTT. This gives the protein CASSYSGQPNEKLFF.

V is TRBV28 and J is TRBJ1-4, with TRBD1 as a possible D gene (6 bases). CDR3 length equals 15 residues. V dropped 6 bases and J dropped 5 bases, with 16 bases sitting between them. CDR1 and CDR2 from the germline V gene are MDHEN and SYDVKM. The CDR3 region has the DNA TGTGCCAGCAGGACCCAGGGGCCCGGGAATGAAAAACTGTTTTTT. As protein: CASRTQGPGNEKLFF.

The V call is TRBV7-6, the J call TRBJ1-5, with 9 bases identical to TRBD1. The CDR3 runs 18 residues. The junction had 11 bases not matched to a gene; V was cut back by 5 bases and J by 0 bases. Germline CDR1 reads SGHVS; CDR2 reads FNYEAQ. The CDR3 DNA reads as TGTGCCAGCAGCGCGGGGACAGGGTCCCCTTATAGCAATCAGCCCCAGCATTTT. It codes for CASSAGTGSPYSNQPQHF.

This clone appeared a few times. The rearrangement links TRBV11-2 to TRBJ1-2; D is undetermined. CDR1 SGHAT and CDR2 FQNNGV come from the germline V gene. Trimming shortened V by 5 bases and J by 3 bases, and 16 bases separated the two germline ends. This CDR3 has 15 residues. CDR3: CASSPSRAGDYGYTF. The CDR3 DNA follows: TGTGCCAGCAGCCCCTCGAGGGCAGGAGACTATGGCTACACCTTC.

A few counts support this clone. V and J are TRBV5-1 and TRBJ1-3; weak D call: TRBD1 (6 bases). The CDR3 has 15 amino acids. CDR1 is SGHRS and CDR2 is YFSETQ in the germline V gene. V was shortened by 5 bases and J by 2 bases, with 14 bases between the two germline ends. Here the CDR3 DNA reads TGCGCCAGCAGTACGGCCGGGACAACTGGAAACACCATATATTTT. This encodes CASSTAGTTGNTIYF.

The chain has TRBV27 and TRBJ1-4; D unresolved. Germline loops: CDR1 MNHEY, CDR2 SMNVEV (reference sequence). The CDR3 is made up of 15 amino acids. Between the trimmed V and J ends, which lost 5 bases and 8 bases, there was a span of 18 bases. The CDR3 nucleotides read TGTGCCAGCAGTCCCCGAGGGAGGCGCGTCGAAAAACTGTTTTTT. Translated: CASSPRGRRVEKLFF.

CDR3 DNA: TGTGCCAGCAGACAAGGGACCTCACAAGAGACCCAGTACTTC. It specifies CASRQGTSQETQYF. This chain joins TRBV5-8 and TRBJ2-5; D possibly uses TRBD1 or TRBD2 (5 bases each). The V gene lost 5 bases and the J gene lost 2 bases, with 13 bases spanning the gap. This CDR3 region has 14 residues. Germline CDR1 and CDR2: SGHTS and YDEGEE.

The chain has TRBV19 and TRBJ2-5; 7 bases map to TRBD1. Per germline, CDR1 LNHDA and CDR2 SQIVND (reference sequence). V trimming: 5 bases; J trimming: 1 base; junction bases outside the gene matches: 1. The CDR3 totals 13 residues. CDR3: CASSGTAQETQYF. CDR3 bases: TGTGCCAGTAGTGGGACAGCCCAAGAGACCCAGTACTTC.

This chain connects TRBV30 to TRBJ2-4; D unresolved. CDR3 length equals 15 residues. Between the trimmed V and J ends, which lost 4 bases and 0 bases, there was a span of 13 bases. Germline CDR1 GTSNPN, CDR2 SVGIG (reference sequence). The chain's CDR3 is CAWKKDLLAKNIQYF. In nucleotides, the CDR3 is TGTGCCTGGAAGAAGGACCTTTTAGCCAAAAACATTCAGTACTTC.

This chain's CDR3 is CATSSGRYNYGYTF. For the CDR3, the DNA is TGTGCCACCAGCAGCGGACGGTACAACTATGGCTACACCTTC. The chain recombines TRBV15 with TRBJ1-2; no reliable D call. CDR3 length: 14 residues. The V end lost 3 bases, the J end lost 2 bases, and 10 bases lay between the germline ends. Germline V gene sequence: CDR1 LNHNV, CDR2 YYDKDF (reference sequence).